The rows below give T cell receptor beta chains drawn from one sample of a study of OX40 agonist ivuxolimab in advanced cancers. The data were produced by immunoSEQ multiplex PCR, yet TCRdb's version contains in-frame clones alone and is incomplete. Of roughly 41,000 clones in the sample, approximately 85% were seen once. Sequencing was performed on CD4+ or CD8+ T cells sorted from blood, taken in a trial of the OX40 agonist ivuxolimab. The receptors derive from an adult with an advanced solid tumor such as melanoma, head and neck, liver or kidney cancer. The CDR3 runs from the conserved cysteine through the conserved F or W. Each record gives: D gene, J gene, V gene, clone size, CDR3 DNA, CDR3 protein. D genes are given only for firm matches. Not every row has a clone size; where given, it reads once, few, many or a size class.

>NA|TRBJ2-6|TRBV7-9|NA
TGTGCCAGCAGCGTCGGGGGAACTGGGGCCAACGTCCTGACTTTC
CASSVGGTGANVLTF
>TRBD2|TRBJ2-1|TRBV27|once
TGTGCCAGCAGTCTAGCGGGATCCTACAATGAGCAGTTCTTC
CASSLAGSYNEQFF
>NA|TRBJ2-5|TRBV7-2|NA
TGTGCCAGCAGCTTAGCGCTAGGACAGCAAGAGACCCAGTACTTC
CASSLALGQQETQYF
>TRBD2|TRBJ2-5|TRBV27|NA
TGTGCCAGCAGTTTATCGCGGGGGGAGACCCAGTACTTC
CASSLSRGETQYF
>NA|TRBJ2-2|TRBV14|few
TGTGCCAGCAGCCCCCTGAACACCGGGGAGCTGTTTTTT
CASSPLNTGELFF
>TRBD2|TRBJ2-3|TRBV2|NA
TGTGCCACCGGGGATAGCGGGGGCTTAGATACGCAGTATTTT
CATGDSGGLDTQYF
>TRBD2|TRBJ2-1|TRBV25-1|NA
TGTGCCAGCCATGAAAGCGGGAGCTCCTACAATGAGCAGTTCTTC
CASHESGSSYNEQFF
>TRBD2|TRBJ2-7|TRBV4-3|NA
TGCGCCAGCAGCCAAGAAGCGCCAGGGACTAGCGACTGGCGCGAGCAGTACTTC
CASSQEAPGTSDWREQYF
>TRBD1|TRBJ2-3|TRBV7-6|NA
TGTGCCAGCAGCCACGGACAGGGAAACACAGATACGCAGTATTTT
CASSHGQGNTDTQYF
>NA|TRBJ1-1|TRBV19|NA
TGTGCCACACAGTGGTCCCCCAACACTGAAGCTTTCTTT
CATQWSPNTEAFF
>NA|TRBJ2-1|TRBV5-1|NA
TGCGCCAGCAGCTTGGTTGGGGGAGTCTCCTACAATGAGCAGTTCTTC
CASSLVGGVSYNEQFF
>TRBD1|TRBJ1-2|TRBV5-1|NA
TGCGCCAGCAGCCTCGATCAGGGGGGCTACTATGGCTACACCTTC
CASSLDQGGYYGYTF
>NA|TRBJ1-2|TRBV27|NA
TGTGCCAGCAGTTTAGACAGAGGCTATGGCTACACCTTC
CASSLDRGYGYTF
>NA|TRBJ1-3|TRBV30|NA
TGTGCCTGGAAACGGGGCCGGAGGGACACCATATATTTT
CAWKRGRRDTIYF
>NA|TRBJ2-1|TRBV2|NA
TGTGCCAGCAGTGAAAGTACGACTGGGTCCTACAATGAGCAGTTCTTC
CASSESTTGSYNEQFF
>NA|TRBJ2-7|TRBV7-2|once
TGTGCCAGCAGCTTAGTCAGGGCCGACAGGACCTTC
CASSLVRADRTF
>NA|TRBJ1-2|TRBV11-2|NA
TGTGCCAGCAGCTTAGGCGGCGACAAATACACCTTC
CASSLGGDKYTF
>TRBD1|TRBJ1-1|TRBV13|NA
TGTGCCAGCAGCTTATACGGGACAGGGTACACTGAAGCTTTCTTT
CASSLYGTGYTEAFF
>NA|TRBJ1-6|TRBV6-1|few
TGTGCCAGCAGTGGCGCTTCACCCCTCCACTTT
CASSGASPLHF
>TRBD2|TRBJ2-3|TRBV4-1|NA
TGCGCCAGCAGCCCTCCCTGGACTAGCGGGTCCTCAGATACGCAGTATTTT
CASSPPWTSGSSDTQYF
>TRBD1|TRBJ1-6|TRBV27|NA
TGTGCCAGCAGTACTAGGGACAGACGAAATTCACCCCTCCACTTT
CASSTRDRRNSPLHF
>NA|TRBJ2-7|TRBV5-5|NA
TGTGCCAGCAGCCGGGGGAATCCCGAGCAGTACTTC
CASSRGNPEQYF
>NA|TRBJ1-6|TRBV6-5|NA
TGTGCCAGCAGTTACCCCGGATGGGGCTCACCCCTCCACTTT
CASSYPGWGSPLHF
>NA|TRBJ2-7|TRBV7-6|NA
TGTGCCAGCAGCTCAGCCGGGCCATCCTACGAGCAGTACTTC
CASSSAGPSYEQYF
>NA|TRBJ2-7|TRBV11-3|NA
TGTGCCAGCAGCTTAGTTCCTTACGAGCAGTACTTC
CASSLVPYEQYF
>NA|TRBJ1-4|TRBV7-8|NA
TGTGCCAGCAGCGCCAACAGAGGGGGAATTGAAAAACTGTTTTTT
CASSANRGGIEKLFF
>NA|TRBJ2-5|TRBV27|NA
TGTGCCAGCAGTCCCCGGGGGAAGGGAGCCAGGGAGACCCAGTACTTC
CASSPRGKGARETQYF
>TRBD1|TRBJ1-2|TRBV5-1|NA
TGCGCCAGCAGCCCCGGACAGGGGGCAAACTATGGCTACACCTTC
CASSPGQGANYGYTF
>NA|TRBJ1-1|TRBV4-2|NA
TGTGCCAGCAGCCCCCTCGGGGGCCTCAACACTGAAGCTTTCTTT
CASSPLGGLNTEAFF
>NA|TRBJ2-5|TRBV4-3|NA
TGCGCCAGCAGCCAAAATCCGGGAGAGACCCAGTACTTC
CASSQNPGETQYF
>TRBD1|TRBJ1-1|TRBV5-1|NA
TGCGCCAGCAGCACCGGGACAGGGGGCATAAAAGCTTTCTTT
CASSTGTGGIKAFF
>NA|TRBJ1-1|TRBV10-2|NA
TGCGCCAGCAGTGATATGAGGAACACTGAAGCTTTCTTT
CASSDMRNTEAFF
>NA|TRBJ2-2|TRBV28|NA
TGTGCCAGCAGTAGCCTTCCCGAGGAGCTGTTTTTT
CASSSLPEELFF
>TRBD1|TRBJ1-2|TRBV10-3|NA
TGTGCCATCAGTCCAGGGGGCGGTGGCTATGGCTACACCTTC
CAISPGGGGYGYTF
>TRBD1|TRBJ1-5|TRBV27|NA
TGTGCCAGCAGGCAGTCAGGGGGTTGGGACAGGAATCAGCCCCAGCATTTT
CASRQSGGWDRNQPQHF
>NA|TRBJ1-6|TRBV7-2|NA
TGTGCCAGCAGCCCTCGGGATTATAATTCACCCCTCCACTTT
CASSPRDYNSPLHF
>NA|TRBJ1-4|TRBV10-3|NA
TGTGCCATCAGCTCGACTAGGACAGACTATTCAACTAATGAAAAACTGTTTTTT
CAISSTRTDYSTNEKLFF
>NA|TRBJ1-3|TRBV5-1|NA
TGCGCCAGCAGCTTGGGGTCGAGCAATGGAAACACCATATATTTT
CASSLGSSNGNTIYF
>TRBD1|TRBJ2-7|TRBV28|NA
TGTGCCAGCAGTCAGGACAGGGGCTCTGCCTACGAGCAGTACTTC
CASSQDRGSAYEQYF
>NA|TRBJ2-7|TRBV18|NA
TGTGCCAGCTCACCAGGGGCTTCCTACGAGCAGTACTTC
CASSPGASYEQYF
>TRBD2|TRBJ2-1|TRBV6-4|few
TGTGCCAGCAGTGACTCTCTAGCGGGGGAAACGAGGGGGCAGTTCTTC
CASSDSLAGETRGQFF
>TRBD1|TRBJ1-2|TRBV29-1|NA
TGCAGCGTAGCTTCCACAGGGGACGGCTACACCTTC
CSVASTGDGYTF
>NA|TRBJ2-7|TRBV14|NA
TGTGCCAGCAGCCAACAAATAAGTCTCGGCGAGCAGTACTTC
CASSQQISLGEQYF
>NA|TRBJ1-1|TRBV15|NA
TGTGCCACCAGCAGACCGGAAACTGAAGCTTTCTTT
CATSRPETEAFF
>NA|TRBJ2-7|TRBV4-2|NA
TGTGCCAGCAGCCAAGATGTAGGGCTGGGCGAGCAGTACTTC
CASSQDVGLGEQYF
>NA|TRBJ2-7|TRBV29-1|once
TGCAGCGTTGATGTCGGTCGGGACCTATCCGAGCAGTACTTC
CSVDVGRDLSEQYF
>NA|TRBJ2-3|TRBV7-6|NA
TGTGCCAGCAGCTCAAAACTAGGGTCAGATACGCAGTATTTT
CASSSKLGSDTQYF
>NA|TRBJ1-4|TRBV2|NA
TGTGCCAGCAGCCTTGACAGTGGGATGTTTTTT
CASSLDSGMFF
>TRBD1|TRBJ2-6|TRBV7-8|NA
TGTGCCAGCAGATCAGGGGGCAGGGGGCGTGGTGGGGCCAACGTCCTGACTTTC
CASRSGGRGRGGANVLTF